This T cell receptor beta chain was captured in a study of T cell responses to AZD1222 COVID-19 vaccine. Study-wide results and caveats: Baseline serology detected seropositivity in only 5 or 6 AZD1222 recipients.

This clone occurred a few times. Its antigen is not known. Sequencing used immunoSEQ multiplex PCR; TCRdb keeps in-frame clones, though not all of them. The data contain 70,000 to 95,000 clones, 75% to 90% of them singletons. V was clipped by 5 bases and J by 2 bases; unmatched bases: 11. In germline, CDR1 is SGHAT, CDR2 FQNNGV. CDR3 length: 16 amino acids. The chain is built from TRBV11-2 and TRBJ2-7, with 8 bases lining up with TRBD1. The TCR originated in an adult who received the AZD1222 COVID-19 vaccine. Sequenced here: peripheral blood, sampled 28 days after the second AZD1222 dose. In DNA form, the CDR3 reads TGTGCCAGCAGCCCTCTGTCCAGACAGGGGACCTACGAGCAGTACTTC. Protein: CASSPLSRQGTYEQYF. The full variable domain, its missing parts supplied by reference TRBV11-2 and TRBJ2-7, is EAGVAQSPRYKIIEKRQSVAFWCNPISGHATLYWYQQILGQGPKLLIQFQNNGVVDDSQLPKDRFSAERLKGVDSTLKIQPAKLEDSAVYLCASSPLSRQGTYEQYFGPGTRLTVT.